The rows below give T cell receptor beta chains drawn from one sample of a study of cytotoxic CD8 clonotypes in ibrutinib-treated CLL. Method: immunoSEQ multiplex PCR; TCRdb's copy keeps in-frame clones and lacks some. The sample includes approximately 32,000 clones, approximately 69% seen only once; the top ten take around a quarter. Material: PBMCs, obtained before ibrutinib treatment. These receptors originate from a human donor with chronic lymphocytic leukemia. Both conserved end residues are part of each CDR3. Each record gives: J gene, clone size, D gene, V gene, CDR3 length, CDR3 DNA, CDR3 protein. D genes are given only for firm matches. Some rows have no size entry. The others give once, few or many, or a class for an expanded clone.

TRBJ2-7 | NA | NA | TRBV5-6 | 14 | TGTGCCAGCAGCTTGAGGGGAGAGGGGGGCGAGCAGTACTTC | CASSLRGEGGEQYF
TRBJ1-1 | few | TRBD1 | TRBV28 | 14 | TGTGCCAGGGGGGACAGGGGGCTGAAAACTGAAGCTTTCTTT | CARGDRGLKTEAFF
TRBJ2-5 | NA | NA | TRBV30 | 12 | TGTGCCTGGAGTGTAGACGGAGAGACCCAGTACTTC | CAWSVDGETQYF
TRBJ2-7 | NA | TRBD2 | TRBV19 | 16 | TGTGCCAGTAGTATGGCTAGCGGGAGCTTCTCCTACGAGCAGTACTTC | CASSMASGSFSYEQYF
TRBJ1-4 | NA | TRBD1 | TRBV30 | 15 | TGTGCCTGGAGGGAGACAGGGACAGGAGATGAAAAACTGTTTTTT | CAWRETGTGDEKLFF
TRBJ2-2 | few | NA | TRBV7-9 | 15 | TGTGCCAGCAGCCGGACAAGGGAGAGCACCGGGGAGCTGTTTTTT | CASSRTRESTGELFF
TRBJ2-4 | NA | TRBD1 | TRBV10-1 | 18 | TGCGCCAGCAGTGAGGTAAGGACAGGGGAGAAGGCCAAAAACATTCAGTACTTC | CASSEVRTGEKAKNIQYF
TRBJ1-5 | NA | NA | TRBV19 | 17 | TGTGCCAGTAGTATAGACGCGGGGGCACCATCTGTACAGCCCCAGCATTTT | CASSIDAGAPSVQPQHF
TRBJ1-5 | NA | TRBD1 | TRBV29-1 | 14 | TGCAGCGTTCTCACAGGGGGCGCAGTCCAGCCCCAGCATTTT | CSVLTGGAVQPQHF
TRBJ1-4 | NA | NA | TRBV2 | 14 | TGTGCCAGCAGTGGGGGACAAACTTTTGAAAAACTGTTTTTT | CASSGGQTFEKLFF